A single sample is the source of the 10 T cell receptor beta chains below, sequenced in a study of regulatory T cells in long-lasting Graves disease. Time point specified: persistent/refractory GD, antithyroid drugs over 5 years with positive TRAb. Preparation of the TCR library used RNA extracted from PBMCs. HTBI primers from iRepertoire and Arm-PCR of CDR3 regions yielded the TCR beta libraries. MiXCR, applied by TCRdb to the multiplex PCR reads, yields one record per CDR3 protein. The sample consists of around 340,000 distinct CDR3 sequences, around a fifth of them appearing once. This material consisted of peripheral blood mononuclear cells (PBMCs), taken when the disease was refractory, from a patient treated with antithyroid drugs. The receptors were sampled from a female donor with Graves disease.

In its sample, this clonotype was seen many times. The J gene is TRBJ1-2, the V gene TRBV30; TRBD1 is a possible D gene (6 bases). Trimming took off 4 bases at V and 3 bases at J, with 12 bases between the two ends. This CDR3 region has 13 residues. Per germline, CDR1 GTSNPN and CDR2 SVGIG (reference sequence). DNA for the CDR3: TGTGCCTGGAACAGGGATGGATACTATGGCTACACCTTC. This gives the protein CAWNRDGYYGYTF.

In this sample, this clonotype turned up many times. The J gene is TRBJ1-1, the V gene TRBV27; tentatively, D is TRBD1 (5 bases). The V end was cut by 4 bases, the J end by 4 bases, with 22 bases between. Germline values: CDR1 MNHEY, CDR2 SMNVEV (reference sequence). The CDR3 runs 17 residues. The CDR3 reads CASSSWRPPGIITEAFF. The CDR3 DNA sequence: TGTGCCAGCAGTTCATGGCGGCCCCCAGGGATTATCACTGAAGCTTTCTTT.

J is TRBJ1-5 and V is TRBV7-6, with a possible D match to TRBD1 (6 bases). V lost 4 bases and J lost 5, with 15 bases in between. Looked up from germline, CDR1 is SGHVS and CDR2 is FNYEAQ. This CDR3 has 15 residues. Here the CDR3 reads CASSSYPGVDQPQHF. The CDR3 DNA is TGTGCCAGCAGCTCCTACCCAGGGGTGGATCAGCCCCAGCATTTT.

In this sample, this clonotype turned up many times. The chain couples TRBV12-3 or TRBV12-4 to TRBJ1-6, with D unclear. CDR3 length equals 15 residues. The ends were cut back, 0 bases at V and 5 bases at J, with 8 bases in the middle. CDR3 in amino acids: CASSLAGSHNSPLHF. The CDR3 DNA is TGTGCCAGCAGTTTAGCTGGCAGCCATAATTCACCCCTCCACTTT.

This clonotype came up many times. CDR3 protein: CSARDRRQGADNSPLHF. CDR3 nucleotide sequence: TGCAGTGCTAGAGATCGGAGACAGGGGGCGGATAATTCACCCCTCCACTTT. This chain links TRBV20-1 with TRBJ1-6, with TRBD1 matching over 10 bases. Trimming removed 0 bases from V and 5 bases from J; junction bases left unmatched: 7. The CDR3 is made up of 17 amino acids. The germline V gene encodes CDR1 DFQATT and CDR2 SNEGSKA (reference sequence).

Notes on this clonotype: A clone one base away is much larger, so this may be a read error. The chain uses TRBV27 and TRBJ1-2, with TRBD1 matching over 8 bases. The CDR3 is made up of 13 amino acids. Germline CDR1 is MNHEY and CDR2 is SMNVEV (reference sequence). For the CDR3, the DNA is TGTGCCAGCACCAGGACAGGGAGCTATGGCTACATCTTC. Translated: CASTRTGSYGYIF.

This clonotype was observed a few times. CDR3 sequence (DNA): TGTGCCTGGAAGGCGGGGGGTTACTACGAGCAGTACTTC. As protein: CAWKAGGYYEQYF. The chain links TRBV30 to TRBJ2-7; 8 bases agree with TRBD2. This CDR3 comprises 13 residues. V dropped 4 bases and J dropped 3; count of bases not matched to a gene: 5. Looked up from germline, CDR1 is GTSNPN and CDR2 is SVGIG (reference sequence).

The CDR3 DNA reads TGTGCCAGCAGCTCGAGGACCATCTACAATGAGCAGTTCTTC. Translation gives CASSSRTIYNEQFF. V and J are TRBV5-6 and TRBJ2-1; D remains unclear. V lost 3 bases and J lost 3, with 10 bases in between. Germline V gene lookup returns CDR1 SGHDT and CDR2 YYEEEE. The CDR3 has 14 residues. Combining the CDR3 with reference TRBV5-6 and TRBJ2-1 gives the whole variable domain DAGVTQSPTHLIKTRGQQVTLRCSPKSGHDTVSWYQQALGQGPQFIFQYYEEEERQRGNFPDRFSGHQFPNYSSELNVNALLLGDSALYLCASSSRTIYNEQFFGPGTRLTVL.

This clonotype has at least ten counts. This chain uses TRBV19 with TRBJ1-2, with 8 bases fitting TRBD1. This CDR3 is 14 amino acids long. Germline trimming cut 3 bases from V and 0 bases from J; bases unmatched to any gene: 0. CDR1 and CDR2 (germline): LNHDA, SQIVND (reference sequence). The chain's CDR3 is CASSMDRANYGYTF. The CDR3 DNA sequence: TGTGCCAGTAGTATGGACAGGGCTAACTATGGCTACACCTTC.

This clonotype was observed many times. This chain links TRBV7-2 with TRBJ1-2; the match to TRBD1 covers 10 bases. Looked up from germline, CDR1 is SGHTA and CDR2 is FQGNSA. The V and J ends lost 5 bases and 4 bases, in that order; junction bases with no gene match: 7. The CDR3 is 15 residues long. CDR3 sequence: CASSHDRGRFYGYTF. The CDR3 bases are TGTGCCAGCAGCCACGACAGGGGGCGCTTCTATGGCTACACCTTC.